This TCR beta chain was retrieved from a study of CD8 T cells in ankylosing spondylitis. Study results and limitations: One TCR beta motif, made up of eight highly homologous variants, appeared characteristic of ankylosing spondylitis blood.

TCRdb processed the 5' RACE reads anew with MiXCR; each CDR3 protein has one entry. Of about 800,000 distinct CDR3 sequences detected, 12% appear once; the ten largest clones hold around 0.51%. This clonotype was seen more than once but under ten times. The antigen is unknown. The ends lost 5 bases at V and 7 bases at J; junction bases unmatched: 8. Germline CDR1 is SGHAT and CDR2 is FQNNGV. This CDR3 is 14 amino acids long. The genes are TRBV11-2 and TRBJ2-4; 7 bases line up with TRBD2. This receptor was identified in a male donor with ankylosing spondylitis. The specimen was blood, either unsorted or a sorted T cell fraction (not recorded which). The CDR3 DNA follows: TGTGCCAGCAGCCGGGGGGAGTCTCTGAACATTCAGTACTTC. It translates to CASSRGESLNIQYF.